Following are 9 T cell receptor beta chains from one sample sequenced in a study of technical replicates of blood from a few donors. Clones were sequenced by immunoSEQ multiplex PCR, and TCRdb holds only the in-frame ones, with some missing. In the table there are under 95,000 clones, roughly 94% of which are singletons. The sequenced sample was T cells isolated from PBMCs. The receptors come from a human donor in good health.

V and J are TRBV2 and TRBJ2-7, with D perhaps TRBD1 (5 bases). V was trimmed by 5 bases and J by 2 bases, leaving 10 bases between them. CDR1 and CDR2 (germline): SNHLY, FYNNEI. The CDR3 runs to 13 residues. CDR3 DNA: TGTGCCAGCAGTAACCGACAGCCCTACGAGCAGTACTTC. Its protein is CASSNRQPYEQYF.

The chain recombines TRBV18 with TRBJ2-3; D may be TRBD1 (7 bases). The germline V and J ends were trimmed by 3 bases and 2 bases, with 21 bases remaining between them. In germline, CDR1 is KGHSH, CDR2 LQKENI. The CDR3 is 18 amino acids. As DNA, the CDR3 is TGTGCCAGCTCACCTATCCTTAATACAGGGGAGGCCACAGATACGCAGTATTTT. This sequence encodes CASSPILNTGEATDTQYF.

This clone was seen a handful of times. The gene calls are TRBV5-4 and TRBJ2-5; TRBD1 might be the D (5 bases). CDR1 is SGHNT and CDR2 is YYREEE in the germline V gene (reference sequence). This CDR3 contains 14 residues. V lost 3 bases and J 1 base, leaving 10 bases between the germline ends. CDR3 sequence (DNA): TGTGCCAGCAGCTCCAGGGCCGGCCAAGAGACCCAGTACTTC. This sequence encodes CASSSRAGQETQYF.

This rearrangement joins TRBV28 to TRBJ2-1; 7 bases are shared with TRBD2. The germline CDR1 and CDR2 sequences are MDHEN and SYDVKM. The CDR3 covers 14 residues. J lost 8 bases, V lost 3 bases, and 7 bases had no gene match. The CDR3 region is CASSFGGSSDEQFF. CDR3 DNA: TGTGCCAGCAGTTTCGGCGGGAGCAGCGATGAGCAGTTCTTC. Full variable domain (outside the CDR3, taken from reference TRBV28 and TRBJ2-1): DVKVTQSSRYLVKRTGEKVFLECVQDMDHENMFWYRQDPGLGLRLIYFSYDVKMKEKGDIPEGYSVSREKKERFSLILESASTNQTSMYLCASSFGGSSDEQFFGPGTRLTVL.

The chain employs TRBV6-1 and TRBJ2-1; 11 positions agree with TRBD2. Germline V gene sequence: CDR1 MNHNS, CDR2 SASEGT. The ends lost 3 bases at V and 9 bases at J; junction bases unmatched: 7. CDR3 length: 15 residues. The CDR3 nucleotides are TGTGCCAGCAGTGAGTTGGTAGCGGGGGGGCCTGAGCAGTTCTTC. Its protein product is CASSELVAGGPEQFF.

The chain recombines TRBV29-1 with TRBJ2-3; D is undetermined. The CDR3 spans 11 residues. Between the trimmed V and J ends, which lost 7 bases and 3 bases, there was a span of 8 bases. CDR1 is SQVTM and CDR2 is ANQGSEA in the germline V gene. This CDR3 is CSAGRTDTQYF. The CDR3 region has the DNA TGCAGCGCTGGCCGTACAGATACGCAGTATTTT.

V gene TRBV5-1 combines with J gene TRBJ2-1; 8 positions match TRBD2. The CDR3 has 18 residues. Per germline, CDR1 SGHRS and CDR2 YFSETQ. Trimming took 0 bases from V and 4 from J; bases not matched to a gene: 12. CDR3 sequence (DNA): TGCGCCAGCAGCTTGGAGGCTAGCGGGCAGGTATATTACAATGAGCAGTTCTTC. Its translation: CASSLEASGQVYYNEQFF. Full variable domain (rest looked up from reference TRBV5-1 and TRBJ2-1): KAGVTQTPRYLIKTRGQQVTLSCSPISGHRSVSWYQQTPGQGLQFLFEYFSETQRNKGNFPGRFSGRQFSNSRSEMNVSTLELGDSALYLCASSLEASGQVYYNEQFFGPGTRLTVL.

This chain joins TRBV18 and TRBJ2-3; D unclear. Germline-derived CDR1 and CDR2 are KGHSH and LQKENI. V dropped 3 bases and J dropped 6 bases, with 16 bases sitting between them. The CDR3 contains 15 residues. CDR3 loop: CASSPLNVPSDTQYF. Written as DNA, the CDR3 is TGTGCCAGCTCACCTCTAAACGTGCCTTCGGATACGCAGTATTTT.

This chain uses TRBV6-5 with TRBJ2-3, with no clear D. The CDR3 runs to 13 residues. CDR1 is MNHEY and CDR2 is SVGAGI in the germline V gene. V was clipped by 7 bases and J by 0 bases, with 8 bases between them. The CDR3 DNA is TGTGCCAGCAACAGAGCTAGCACAGATACGCAGTATTTT. Translating gives CASNRASTDTQYF.